The rows below give T cell receptor beta chains drawn from one sample of a study of T cells after yellow fever vaccination. Via MiXCR, TCRdb re-called the 5' RACE reads, giving one row per CDR3 protein. The sample lists some 100,000 distinct CDR3 sequences, approximately 8.4% seen once, with approximately 16% in the top ten. The sequences come from CD8+ T cells not binding an NS4B(214-222) dextramer, sorted from PBMCs, collected roughly 14 days after the first yellow fever vaccination. These receptors were taken from a man younger than 35 who received the YFV17D yellow fever vaccine. Each CDR3 is given with its conserved first and last residue. The D gene is left open where the match is weak. Clone sizes are given selectively: once, few, many, or a class where the clone is expanded.

clone_size: -; j_call: TRBJ2-1; d_call: -; v_call: TRBV27; cdr3_nt: TGTGCCAGCAGTTCGTTTGTGCTAGGCTCCTACAATGAGCAGTTCTTC; cdr3_aa: CASSSFVLGSYNEQFF
clone_size: few; j_call: TRBJ2-3; d_call: TRBD2; v_call: TRBV19; cdr3_nt: TGTGCCAGTAGTATGTCTAGCGGGGGCACAGATACGCAGTATTTT; cdr3_aa: CASSMSSGGTDTQYF
clone_size: -; j_call: TRBJ2-3; d_call: TRBD2; v_call: TRBV4-1; cdr3_nt: TGCGCCAGCAGCCAAACCGCGGCGGGGGTGCAATGGTTGGTGCAGTATTTT; cdr3_aa: CASSQTAAGVQWLVQYF
clone_size: -; j_call: TRBJ2-1; d_call: -; v_call: TRBV19; cdr3_nt: TGTGCCAGTAGTATACAGGGGACTACCTACAATGAGCAGTTCTTC; cdr3_aa: CASSIQGTTYNEQFF
clone_size: few; j_call: TRBJ2-5; d_call: TRBD2; v_call: TRBV27; cdr3_nt: TGTGCCAGCAGTACCCTTGCGGGGGGACAAGAGACCCAGTACTTC; cdr3_aa: CASSTLAGGQETQYF
clone_size: few; j_call: TRBJ1-2; d_call: TRBD1; v_call: TRBV7-2; cdr3_nt: TGTGCCAGCAGCCCCCGGGACAGGGGGCGAAGTTTGCATGGCTACACCTTC; cdr3_aa: CASSPRDRGRSLHGYTF
clone_size: -; j_call: TRBJ1-3; d_call: -; v_call: TRBV4-2; cdr3_nt: TGTGCCAGCAGCCAAGGGGAGAGCCCTGGAAACACCATATATTTT; cdr3_aa: CASSQGESPGNTIYF
clone_size: -; j_call: TRBJ1-4; d_call: -; v_call: TRBV27; cdr3_nt: TGTGCCAGCAGTTTATCCTCGGGGTACGAAAAACTGTTTTTT; cdr3_aa: CASSLSSGYEKLFF
clone_size: -; j_call: TRBJ1-2; d_call: -; v_call: TRBV11-2; cdr3_nt: TGTGCCAGCAGCTTAGATGGACAGCCAGTTACTAACTATGGCTACACCTTC; cdr3_aa: CASSLDGQPVTNYGYTF
clone_size: few; j_call: TRBJ2-5; d_call: -; v_call: TRBV5-1; cdr3_nt: TGCGCCAGCAGCTTGGATCTTCGGCCAGTCCAAGAGACCCAGTACTTC; cdr3_aa: CASSLDLRPVQETQYF
clone_size: few; j_call: TRBJ2-2; d_call: TRBD2; v_call: TRBV2; cdr3_nt: TGTGCCAGCGAGGGACTAACGAACACCGGGGAGCTGTTTTTT; cdr3_aa: CASEGLTNTGELFF
clone_size: few; j_call: TRBJ2-5; d_call: TRBD1; v_call: TRBV7-2; cdr3_nt: TGTGCCAGCAGCTCTCCGACAGGGCAAGAGACCCAGTACTTC; cdr3_aa: CASSSPTGQETQYF
clone_size: -; j_call: TRBJ2-3; d_call: TRBD2; v_call: TRBV4-3; cdr3_nt: TGCGCCAGCAGCCCGCGGGGGGGCCCAGATACGCAGTATTTT; cdr3_aa: CASSPRGGPDTQYF
clone_size: -; j_call: TRBJ2-3; d_call: -; v_call: TRBV12-3/TRBV12-4; cdr3_nt: TGTGCCAGCAACCTAGGGGTCCCTGGAAATACGCAGTATTTT; cdr3_aa: CASNLGVPGNTQYF
clone_size: few; j_call: TRBJ2-6; d_call: -; v_call: TRBV5-8; cdr3_nt: TGTGCCAGCAGCATGGAGTCGTTCTCTGGGGCCAACGTCCTGACTTTC; cdr3_aa: CASSMESFSGANVLTF
clone_size: -; j_call: TRBJ2-2; d_call: -; v_call: TRBV6-2/TRBV6-3; cdr3_nt: TGTGCCAGCAGCTCCCAGGACAGAACCACCGGGGAGCTGTTTTTT; cdr3_aa: CASSSQDRTTGELFF
clone_size: -; j_call: TRBJ2-1; d_call: -; v_call: TRBV12-3/TRBV12-4; cdr3_nt: TGTGCCAGCAGTCCTACGGGGGTTTATAATGAGCAGTTCTTC; cdr3_aa: CASSPTGVYNEQFF
clone_size: -; j_call: TRBJ1-3; d_call: -; v_call: TRBV12-3/TRBV12-4; cdr3_nt: TGTGCCAGCAGCCCAGGGATCTCTGGAAACACCATATATTTT; cdr3_aa: CASSPGISGNTIYF
clone_size: -; j_call: TRBJ1-4; d_call: -; v_call: TRBV18; cdr3_nt: TGTGCCAGCTCACCACCGGGGGCAGGTGAAAAACTGTTTTTT; cdr3_aa: CASSPPGAGEKLFF
clone_size: -; j_call: TRBJ2-1; d_call: -; v_call: TRBV14; cdr3_nt: TGTGCCAGCAGCCCCGGGGGGCTAGGGCAGTTCTTC; cdr3_aa: CASSPGGLGQFF
clone_size: -; j_call: TRBJ2-3; d_call: TRBD2; v_call: TRBV19; cdr3_nt: TGTGCCAGTAGTACCGCGGGGGGCTACAGGGATACGCAGTATTTT; cdr3_aa: CASSTAGGYRDTQYF
clone_size: few; j_call: TRBJ2-1; d_call: -; v_call: TRBV11-2; cdr3_nt: TGTGCCAGCAGAGGCGACAGCTACAATGAGCAGTTCTTC; cdr3_aa: CASRGDSYNEQFF